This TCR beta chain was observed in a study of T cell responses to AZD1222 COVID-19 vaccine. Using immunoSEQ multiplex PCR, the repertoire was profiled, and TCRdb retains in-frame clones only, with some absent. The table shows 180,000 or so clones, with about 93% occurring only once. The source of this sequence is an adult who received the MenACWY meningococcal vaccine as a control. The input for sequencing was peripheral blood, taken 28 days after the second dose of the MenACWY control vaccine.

The CDR3 sequence is CASSTSETYGYTF. The DNA for the CDR3 is TGTGCCAGTAGTACCTCGGAGACCTATGGCTACACCTTC. The V gene is TRBV19, the J gene TRBJ1-2; D is unresolved. The CDR3 is made up of 13 amino acids. Trimming removed 4 bases from V and 4 bases from J, with 10 bases in between. The germline gives CDR1 LNHDA, CDR2 SQIVND (reference sequence). Based on the CDR3 plus reference TRBV19 and TRBJ1-2, the full variable domain is DGGITQSPKYLFRKEGQNVTLSCEQNLNHDAMYWYRQDPGQGLRLIYYSQIVNDFQKGDIAEGYSVSREKKESFPLTVTSAQKNPTAFYLCASSTSETYGYTFGSGTRLTVV.